This T cell receptor beta chain was captured in a study of CXCR3-negative and CXCR3-positive naive CD8 T cells. TRB cDNA was prepared as libraries by UMI-labeled 5' RACE. TCRdb reprocessed the 5' RACE reads and keeps a single row for each CDR3 protein, giving no DNA. This table lists approximately 59,000 distinct CDR3 sequences. General observations from the study: Naive cells positive for CXCR3 carried more hydrophobic TRB CDR3s than CXCR3-negative ones. Unlike memory cells, which differed, naive CXCR3-negative and CXCR3-positive cells had similar TRBV-TRBJ usage. The majority of assays used fresh PBMCs, and CXCR3 expression partially decreased after cryopreservation. Surface CD5 was comparable between naive subsets; TCR strength was inferred from TRB CDR3 properties.

On this clonotype itself: Its specificity is unknown.

Sequencing was performed on naive CXCR3+ CD8+ T cells from blood. Sample subset: CD45RO-CCR7+CD27+CD95- naive CD8+ T cells expressing CXCR3 (TNR3+). The source is a human donor in good health. Some clones in this sample may be carry-over from other donors' samples.

Here the CDR3 reads CASSYGRESYNEQFF. This chain joins TRBV6-5 and TRBJ2-1; lacking DNA, the TRBD1 call made by TCRdb goes unchecked. This CDR3 comprises 15 residues. Germline V lookup: CDR1 MNHEY, CDR2 SVGAGI.